This is a list of T cell receptor beta chains from one sample in a study of Graves' ophthalmopathy and Graves' hyperthyroidism. One entry per CDR3 protein results from TCRdb running MiXCR on the multiplex PCR reads. The sample has roughly 300,000 distinct CDR3 sequences, roughly 17% seen once; the top ten hold roughly an eighth. The sample was peripheral blood. These receptors were obtained from an adult man with Graves' ophthalmopathy. The CDR3 runs from the conserved cysteine through the conserved F or W. The order of the fields is J gene, D gene, clone size, V gene, CDR3 protein, CDR3 DNA. D genes are given only for firm matches. For some rows the clone size is stated as once, few or many, or as a class when expanded; others skip it.

TRBJ2-7 | . | many | TRBV7-8 | CASSLAWGSTYEQYF | TGTGCCAGCAGCTTAGCGTGGGGCAGCACCTACGAGCAGTACTTC
TRBJ2-5 | TRBD2 | . | TRBV7-2 | CAGSPRLAGGQETQYF | TGTGCCGGCAGCCCTCGACTAGCGGGGGGGCAAGAGACCCAGTACTTC
TRBJ2-5 | TRBD2 | many | TRBV9 | CASSVGGGPGQETQYF | TGTGCCAGCAGCGTAGGCGGGGGGCCGGGACAAGAGACCCAGTACTTC
TRBJ1-1 | TRBD1 | many | TRBV29-1 | CSVGQGGTEAFF | TGCAGCGTGGGACAGGGGGGCACTGAAGCTTTCTTT
TRBJ2-2 | . | many | TRBV6-1 | CASSTRGRMNTGELFF | TGTGCCAGCAGTACGCGGGGGCGAATGAACACCGGGGAGCTGTTTTTT
TRBJ2-5 | TRBD1 | many | TRBV7-2 | CASSLWDRALETQYF | TGTGCCAGCAGCTTATGGGACAGGGCTCTCGAGACCCAGTACTTC
TRBJ2-7 | . | many | TRBV29-1 | CSVDTDSYEQYF | TGCAGCGTTGATACCGACTCCTACGAGCAGTACTTC
TRBJ2-7 | . | . | TRBV6-1 | CTSSEWSDLSF | TGTACCAGCAGTGAGTGGTCCGACTTATCCTTC
TRBJ2-4 | . | many | TRBV6-2/TRBV6-3 | CASSDWDKNIQYF | TGTGCCAGCAGTGACTGGGACAAAAACATTCAGTACTTC
TRBJ1-1 | TRBD1 | many | TRBV5-1 | CASSSGTGENTEAFF | TGCGCCAGCAGCTCCGGGACAGGGGAAAACACTGAAGCTTTCTTT
TRBJ1-2 | TRBD1 | . | TRBV15 | CATNRDRAYGYTF | TGTGCCACCAACCGGGACAGGGCATATGGCTACACCTTC
TRBJ1-2 | . | many | TRBV24-1 | CATSDLAWWGYTF | TGTGCCACCAGTGATTTGGCTTGGTGGGGCTACACCTTC
TRBJ2-7 | . | many | TRBV2 | CASSDPGQSSYEQYF | TGTGCCAGCAGCGACCCGGGACAAAGCTCCTACGAGCAGTACTTC
TRBJ2-4 | . | many | TRBV6-2/TRBV6-3 | CASSYFRSVDKNIQYF | TGTGCCAGCAGTTACTTTAGATCAGTAGACAAAAACATTCAGTACTTC
TRBJ2-3 | TRBD1 | many | TRBV19 | CASTTTGTGADTQYF | TGTGCCAGTACTACGACCGGGACAGGGGCAGATACGCAGTATTTT
TRBJ1-2 | . | many | TRBV29-1 | CSASLSTTPSYGYTF | TGCAGCGCTTCTCTGAGTACTACCCCCTCCTATGGCTACACCTTC
TRBJ2-7 | . | . | TRBV28 | CANSPGSTYEQYF | TGTGCCAACAGTCCGGGAAGTACCTACGAGCAGTACTTC
TRBJ1-6 | . | many | TRBV18 | CASSRAGVESPLHF | TGTGCCAGCTCACGGGCAGGGGTAGAGTCACCCCTCCACTTT
TRBJ2-5 | . | many | TRBV20-1 | CSARVGGPDQETQYF | TGCAGTGCTAGAGTCGGGGGTCCGGACCAAGAGACCCAGTACTTC
TRBJ1-1 | TRBD1 | many | TRBV11-2 | CASSSTGGITEAFF | TGTGCCAGCAGCTCCACAGGGGGCATTACTGAAGCTTTCTTT
TRBJ1-2 | . | many | TRBV20-1 | CSAPTSSKGHNYGYTF | TGCAGTGCGCCGACCTCATCTAAGGGCCATAACTATGGCTACACCTTC
TRBJ2-3 | . | many | TRBV7-2 | CASSLVVRSASTDTQYF | TGTGCCAGCAGCTTAGTCGTTAGGTCAGCTAGCACAGATACGCAGTATTTT
TRBJ2-5 | . | many | TRBV3-1 | CASSQVSAGPETQYF | TGTGCCAGCAGCCAAGTCTCTGCAGGCCCAGAGACCCAGTACTTC
TRBJ1-6 | . | many | TRBV30 | CAWIAGGAYNSPLHF | TGTGCCTGGATTGCGGGGGGTGCCTATAATTCACCCCTCCACTTT
TRBJ1-6 | TRBD1 | many | TRBV3-1 | CASSKGTDYSPLHF | TGTGCCAGCAGCAAGGGGACAGATTATTCACCCCTCCACTTT
TRBJ2-7 | TRBD1 | many | TRBV12-3/TRBV12-4 | CASSLSGTGIYEQYF | TGTGCCAGCAGTTTATCTGGGACAGGTATATACGAGCAGTACTTC
TRBJ2-7 | . | many | TRBV11-2 | CASSLRVGAYEQYF | TGTGCCAGCAGCCTCCGCGTCGGGGCCTACGAGCAGTACTTC
TRBJ2-5 | TRBD2 | many | TRBV4-1 | CASSQAGGRGETQYF | TGCGCCAGCAGCCAAGCGGGGGGGCGAGGAGAGACCCAGTACTTC
TRBJ2-5 | TRBD2 | many | TRBV6-1 | CASSQPSGREGYETQYF | TGTGCCAGCAGTCAACCTAGCGGGAGGGAGGGTTACGAGACCCAGTACTTC
TRBJ1-2 | . | many | TRBV29-1 | CSVDGGSVYGYTF | TGCAGCGTTGATGGGGGCAGCGTCTATGGCTACACCTTC
TRBJ2-7 | TRBD1 | . | TRBV10-3 | CASSFDRGPYEQYF | TGTGCCAGCAGCTTTGACAGGGGGCCCTACGAGCAGTACTTC
TRBJ2-7 | TRBD2 | . | TRBV6-1 | CATEREAWYEQYF | TGTGCCACCGAGCGGGAGGCCTGGTACGAGCAGTACTTC
TRBJ2-7 | . | many | TRBV12-3/TRBV12-4 | CASSLLGPYEQYF | TGTGCCAGCAGTCTCCTGGGCCCTTACGAGCAGTACTTC
TRBJ1-2 | TRBD1 | many | TRBV6-2/TRBV6-3 | CASSPWTGGASHGYTF | TGTGCCAGCAGTCCTTGGACAGGGGGCGCCTCCCACGGCTACACCTTC
TRBJ2-7 | TRBD1 | many | TRBV4-1 | CASSQDKGQENEQYF | TGCGCCAGCAGCCAAGATAAGGGACAGGAGAACGAGCAGTACTTC
TRBJ2-7 | . | many | TRBV18 | CASSQKGDEQYF | TGTGCCAGCTCACAAAAGGGGGACGAGCAGTACTTC
TRBJ2-5 | . | many | TRBV12-3/TRBV12-4 | CASTTGGRETQYF | TGTGCCAGCACTACAGGAGGGCGAGAGACCCAGTACTTC
TRBJ2-6 | TRBD1 | many | TRBV11-2 | CASSFRQGQTGANVLTF | TGTGCCAGCAGCTTTCGACAGGGCCAAACTGGGGCCAACGTCCTGACTTTC
TRBJ2-5 | . | many | TRBV4-3 | CASSQSVRGGAGGETQYF | TGCGCCAGCAGCCAGTCAGTGAGAGGGGGGGCCGGAGGGGAGACCCAGTACTTC